The present entry profiles one T cell receptor (beta chain) with its context. Its antigen is still unknown. The data belong to a study of cytomegalovirus exposure and HLA in healthy donors. Regarding the study as a whole: The listing of 150 to 200 TCR beta chains classed them as cytomegalovirus-associated. Later on, analysis showed that most CMV-associated TCR beta chains appeared to be HLA-restricted. A later analysis associated 15,000 or so TCR beta sequences with HLA alleles at a 0.05 false discovery rate. Likely technical artifact: a cluster of highly shared sequence variants.

The PCR was carried out with 60 Vbeta primers and 13 Jbeta primers. Only in-frame clones appear in the TCRdb table, and some are missing; sequencing was by immunoSEQ multiplex PCR. The sample has about 140,000 clones. Trimming shortened V by 1 base and J by 2 bases, and 6 bases separated the two germline ends. This CDR3 comprises 13 residues. Germline CDR1 SGHDT, CDR2 YYEEEE. The sample comprised PBMCs. The chain links TRBV5-6 to TRBJ1-2; tentative D call: TRBD1 (5 bases). The clonotype comes from a woman between 18 and 29 years old in good health and CMV-seronegative. CDR3 sequence (DNA): TGTGCCAGCAGCTTGCAGGGAAACTATGGCTACACCTTC. This sequence encodes CASSLQGNYGYTF.